This is a list of T cell receptor beta chains from one sample in a study of OX40 agonist ivuxolimab in advanced cancers. The table came from immunoSEQ multiplex PCR; TCRdb's copy has only in-frame clones and leaves some out. The sample carries roughly 66,000 clones, roughly 80% recorded once. The sequencing here drew on CD4+ or CD8+ T cells sorted from blood, taken in a trial of the OX40 agonist ivuxolimab. The receptors were sampled from an adult with an advanced solid tumor such as melanoma, head and neck, liver or kidney cancer. Both conserved end residues are part of each CDR3. The D gene is left open where the match is weak. The size of a clone is reported for some rows only, either as once, few or many, or as a class for expanded clones.

cdr3_aa cdr3_nt j_call v_call clone_size d_call
CASSPGHYHEQYF TGTGCCAGCAGCCCAGGCCACTACCACGAGCAGTACTTC TRBJ2-7 TRBV7-9 . .
CASSYSSGSGANVLTF TGTGCCAGCAGTTACTCCAGCGGGTCCGGGGCCAACGTCCTGACTTTC TRBJ2-6 TRBV6-6 . .
CASSLFGIGSNQPQHF TGTGCCAGCAGTTTATTTGGTATCGGTAGCAATCAGCCCCAGCATTTT TRBJ1-5 TRBV28 . .
CSVPRTIAGAFSSYNEQFF TGCAGCGTTCCTCGGACGATAGCGGGAGCCTTTAGCTCCTACAATGAGCAGTTCTTC TRBJ2-1 TRBV29-1 . TRBD2
CASSLGGISYNEQFF TGTGCCAGCAGCTTGGGTGGCATTTCCTACAATGAGCAGTTCTTC TRBJ2-1 TRBV5-8 . .
CASSPRGRGNEKLFF TGTGCCAGCAGCCCCCGGGGGCGGGGTAATGAAAAACTGTTTTTT TRBJ1-4 TRBV5-5 . .
CASSLESGNTIYF TGTGCCAGCAGCTTAGAGTCGGGAAACACCATATATTTT TRBJ1-3 TRBV7-9 few .
CASSVEERGVGGYTF TGTGCCAGCAGCGTAGAAGAGCGAGGAGTAGGAGGCTACACCTTC TRBJ1-2 TRBV9 . .
CASSFVWFSGRDEQYF TGTGCCAGCAGCTTCGTTTGGTTTAGCGGTCGGGACGAGCAGTACTTC TRBJ2-7 TRBV5-4 once .
CASSGTGFGQPQHF TGTGCCAGCAGCGGAACAGGGTTTGGTCAGCCCCAGCATTTT TRBJ1-5 TRBV6-1 . .
CASSRRGPYNEQFF TGCGCCAGCAGCCGGCGGGGGCCCTACAATGAGCAGTTCTTC TRBJ2-1 TRBV4-1 . .
CASSFQGLGEKLFF TGCGCCAGCAGCTTCCAGGGTCTTGGTGAAAAACTGTTTTTT TRBJ1-4 TRBV5-1 . .
CATGGAGSYNEQFF TGTGCCACCGGGGGGGCAGGGTCCTACAATGAGCAGTTCTTC TRBJ2-1 TRBV27 once TRBD2
CASSATVVGELFF TGTGCCAGCAGTGCCACGGTGGTCGGGGAGCTGTTTTTT TRBJ2-2 TRBV2 . .
CASSRRSDRAYEQYF TGTGCCAGCAGCCGCCGGAGTGACAGGGCCTACGAGCAGTACTTC TRBJ2-7 TRBV5-4 once TRBD1
CASSLVEGGWYEQYF TGTGCCAGCAGCTTAGTGGAAGGGGGTTGGTACGAGCAGTACTTC TRBJ2-7 TRBV7-2 . .
CASSVVPTNEQFF TGTGCCAGCAGCGTCGTCCCGACCAATGAGCAGTTCTTC TRBJ2-1 TRBV9 few .
CASSLERGGPLTDTQYF TGTGCCAGCAGCTTAGAGCGGGGGGGGCCCCTCACAGATACGCAGTATTTT TRBJ2-3 TRBV7-8 once TRBD2
CASSQVLFGELFF TGTGCCAGTAGCCAAGTGCTTTTCGGGGAGCTGTTTTTT TRBJ2-2 TRBV19 . .
CASSAFRQSNYGYTF TGTGCCAGCAGCGCTTTCCGACAGTCTAACTATGGCTACACCTTC TRBJ1-2 TRBV9 . .
CASSTGYDDYEQYF TGTGCCAGCAGCACGGGGTACGATGACTACGAGCAGTACTTC TRBJ2-7 TRBV5-6 . .
CASSGGLYEQYF TGTGCCAGCAGTGGGGGGCTCTACGAGCAGTACTTC TRBJ2-7 TRBV28 . .
CAWSVSGSGELFF TGTGCCTGGAGTGTATCTGGGTCCGGGGAGCTGTTTTTT TRBJ2-2 TRBV30 . .
CASRSLQLEAFF TGTGCCTCCCGGTCACTCCAACTTGAAGCTTTCTTT TRBJ1-1 TRBV30 . .
CASSERDITYEQYF TGCGCCAGCAGTGAAAGGGACATAACCTACGAGCAGTACTTC TRBJ2-7 TRBV10-2 . .
CASSQVLAFSGNTIYF TGTGCCAGCAGCCAAGTATTGGCTTTCTCTGGAAACACCATATATTTT TRBJ1-3 TRBV4-2 . .
CASSWDRMQETQYF TGTGCCAGCAGTTGGGACCGAATGCAAGAGACCCAGTACTTC TRBJ2-5 TRBV6-1 . .
CAWKSPGRGRSYTDTQYF TGTGCCTGGAAGTCCCCCGGCAGAGGGAGGTCATACACAGATACGCAGTATTTT TRBJ2-3 TRBV30 . .